Below are 5 T cell receptor beta chains sequenced from a single sample in a study of T-cell memory formation after mild COVID-19. Each CDR3 protein gets one entry after TCRdb re-called the 5' RACE reads with MiXCR. This repertoire shows 400,000 to 500,000 distinct CDR3 sequences, more than 15% found once; its top ten account for about 22%. The specimen was PBMCs or a T cell subset sorted from them (not recorded which). The receptors shown here come from a man younger than 35 who had mild COVID-19 (a few samples of this study predate the infection). Cell type and time point are not known.

The chain recombines TRBV6-5 with TRBJ2-2; 9 positions match TRBD2. Trimming at V came to 0 bases and at J to 2 bases, leaving 7 bases not matched to a gene. This CDR3 is 18 amino acids long. CDR1 MNHEY and CDR2 SVGAGI come from the germline V gene. The CDR3 DNA sequence: TGTGCCAGCAGTTACTCCCCAGGGGGGACTAGCAACACCGGGGAGCTGTTTTTT. This translates into CASSYSPGGTSNTGELFF.

This clonotype was seen more than once but under ten times. The rearrangement links TRBV12-3 or TRBV12-4 to TRBJ1-4; perhaps TRBD1 as D (5 bases). V lost 7 bases and J 10 bases, leaving 16 bases between the germline ends. The CDR3 totals 13 residues. Here the CDR3 DNA reads TGTGCCAGCAAACGGGACTCCCCAGGAAAACTGTTTTTT. Translation gives CASKRDSPGKLFF.

This clonotype showed up just a few times. The chain couples TRBV7-9 to TRBJ2-1; 8 positions match TRBD1. V lost 5 bases to trimming and J lost 13 bases; unmatched junction nucleotides: 10. The CDR3 sequence is 13 residues long. CDR1 and CDR2 from the germline V gene are SEHNR and FQNEAQ (reference sequence). CDR3 bases: TGTGCCAGCAGCCGAAGACAGGGGATGTATCAGTTCTTC. It is translated as CASSRRQGMYQFF.

The chain uses TRBV12-3 or TRBV12-4 and TRBJ2-1; a possible D gene is TRBD1 (6 bases). This CDR3 contains 13 residues. V was shortened by 6 bases and J by 8 bases, with 14 bases between the two germline ends. CDR3 in amino acids: CASRPAWGHEQFF. Written as DNA, the CDR3 is TGTGCCAGCAGACCGGCGTGGGGGCATGAGCAGTTCTTC.

V and J are TRBV12-3 or TRBV12-4 and TRBJ2-4; tentatively, D is TRBD1 or TRBD2 (5 bases each). This CDR3 comprises 15 residues. Deletions cut 7 bases from V and 4 bases from J, with 17 bases between. Here the CDR3 DNA reads TGTGCCAGCACTCAACACGGGGCGGCTAAAAACATTCAGTACTTC. It codes for CASTQHGAAKNIQYF.